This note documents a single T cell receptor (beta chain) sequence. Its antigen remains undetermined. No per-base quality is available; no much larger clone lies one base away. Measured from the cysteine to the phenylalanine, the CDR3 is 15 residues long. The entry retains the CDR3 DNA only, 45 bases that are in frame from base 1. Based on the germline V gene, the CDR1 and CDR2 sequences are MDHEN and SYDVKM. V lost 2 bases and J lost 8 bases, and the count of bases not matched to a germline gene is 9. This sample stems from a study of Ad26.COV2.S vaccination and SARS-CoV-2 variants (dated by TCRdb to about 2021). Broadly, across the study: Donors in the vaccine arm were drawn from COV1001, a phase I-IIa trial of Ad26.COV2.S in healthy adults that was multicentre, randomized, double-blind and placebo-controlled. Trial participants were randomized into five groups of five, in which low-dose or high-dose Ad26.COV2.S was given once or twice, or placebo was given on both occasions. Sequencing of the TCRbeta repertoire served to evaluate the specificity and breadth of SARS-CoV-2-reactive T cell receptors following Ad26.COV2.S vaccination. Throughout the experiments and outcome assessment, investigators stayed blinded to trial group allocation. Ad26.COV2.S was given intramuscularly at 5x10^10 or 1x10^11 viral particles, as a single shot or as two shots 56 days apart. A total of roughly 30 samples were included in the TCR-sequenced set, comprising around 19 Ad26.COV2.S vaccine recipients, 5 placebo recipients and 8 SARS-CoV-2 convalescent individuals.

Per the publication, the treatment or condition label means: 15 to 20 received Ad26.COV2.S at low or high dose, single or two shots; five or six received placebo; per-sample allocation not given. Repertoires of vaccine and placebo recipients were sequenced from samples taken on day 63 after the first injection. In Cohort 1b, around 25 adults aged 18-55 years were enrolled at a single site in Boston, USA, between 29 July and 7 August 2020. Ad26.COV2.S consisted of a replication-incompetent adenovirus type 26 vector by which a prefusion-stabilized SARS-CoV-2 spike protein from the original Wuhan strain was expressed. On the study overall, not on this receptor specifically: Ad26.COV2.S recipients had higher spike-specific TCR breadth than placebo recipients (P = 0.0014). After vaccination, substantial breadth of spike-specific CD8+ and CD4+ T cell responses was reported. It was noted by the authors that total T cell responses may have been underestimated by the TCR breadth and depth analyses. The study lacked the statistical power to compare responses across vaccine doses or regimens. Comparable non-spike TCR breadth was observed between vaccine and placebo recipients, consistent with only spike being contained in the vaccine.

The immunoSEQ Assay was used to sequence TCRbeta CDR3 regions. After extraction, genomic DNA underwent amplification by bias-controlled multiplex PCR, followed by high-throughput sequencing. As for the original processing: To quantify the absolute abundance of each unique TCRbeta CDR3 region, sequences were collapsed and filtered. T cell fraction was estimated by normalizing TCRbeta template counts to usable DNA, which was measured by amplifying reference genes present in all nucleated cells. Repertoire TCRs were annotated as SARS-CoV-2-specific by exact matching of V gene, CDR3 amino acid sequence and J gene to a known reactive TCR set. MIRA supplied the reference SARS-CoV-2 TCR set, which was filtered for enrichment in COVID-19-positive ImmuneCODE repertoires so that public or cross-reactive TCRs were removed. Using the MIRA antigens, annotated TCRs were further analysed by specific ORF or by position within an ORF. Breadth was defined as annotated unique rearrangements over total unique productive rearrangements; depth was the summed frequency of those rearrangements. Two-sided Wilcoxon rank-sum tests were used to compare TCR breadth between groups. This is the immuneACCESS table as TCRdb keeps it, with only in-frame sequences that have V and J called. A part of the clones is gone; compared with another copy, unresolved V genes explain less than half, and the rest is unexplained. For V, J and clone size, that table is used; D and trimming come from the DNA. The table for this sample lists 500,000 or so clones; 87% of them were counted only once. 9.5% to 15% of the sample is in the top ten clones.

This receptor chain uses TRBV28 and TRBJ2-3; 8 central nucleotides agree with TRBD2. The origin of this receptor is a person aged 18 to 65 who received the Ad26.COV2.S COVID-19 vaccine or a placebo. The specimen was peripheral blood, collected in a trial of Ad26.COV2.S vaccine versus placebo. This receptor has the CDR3 CASSLAGGPPSTQYF. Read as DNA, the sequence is TGTGCCAGCAGTTTAGCGGGAGGTCCCCCGTCTACGCAGTATTTT.